A single sample gave rise to the 12 T cell receptor beta chains below, sequenced in a study of blood T cells in healthy people across ages. A J-beta primer mix and a sample-barcoded 5' primer were used in a second PCR of about 7 to 12 cycles. Via MiXCR, TCRdb re-called the 5' RACE reads, giving one row per CDR3 protein. The sample lists 600,000 to 900,000 distinct CDR3 sequences, around 25% occurring once. The sample also formed part of further work on T cells of mothers and their children.

Source material: blood. The receptors derive from a boy aged 5-17 years in good health.

This clonotype was detected a few times. The rearrangement joins TRBV28 to TRBJ1-5; 8 bases are shared with TRBD1. J gave up 5 bases and V 8 bases, and 11 bases lay outside the gene matches. This CDR3 comprises 15 residues. Germline CDR1 MDHEN, CDR2 SYDVKM. CDR3 bases: TGTGCCAGCGGCGGACAGGGCAATGATTATCAGCCCCAGCATTTT. It yields the protein CASGGQGNDYQPQHF.

The CDR3 sequence: CSASPRQQETQYF. DNA of the CDR3: TGCAGCGCCAGCCCGAGACAGCAAGAGACCCAGTACTTC. This chain links TRBV29-1 with TRBJ2-5; possibly TRBD1 for D (5 bases). This CDR3 has 13 amino acids. V was shortened by 7 bases and J by 2 bases, with 14 bases between the two germline ends. The V gene's germline CDR1 is SQVTM and CDR2 ANQGSEA.

In its sample, this clonotype was seen a few times. The chain recombines TRBV5-5 with TRBJ1-6, with 8 positions matching TRBD1. The germline gives CDR1 SGHKS, CDR2 YYEKEE (reference sequence). This CDR3 spans 15 amino acids. The V and J ends lost 3 bases and 10 bases, in that order; junction bases with no gene match: 9. The CDR3 DNA sequence: TGTGCCAGCAGCTCTTCGCCAGGGGGCGGATCACCCCTCCACTTT. Translation: CASSSSPGGGSPLHF.

The chain uses TRBV28 and TRBJ2-5; possibly TRBD2 for D (7 bases). The last part of the DNA fits TRBJ2-1 better; the J call may be wrong. This CDR3 is 12 amino acids long. Looked up from germline, CDR1 is MDHEN and CDR2 is SYDVKM. CDR3 region: CATGGVVNEQFF. The CDR3 DNA is TGTGCCACGGGGGGCGTAGTGAATGAGCAGTTCTTC.

There are a few counts of this clonotype. The chain recombines TRBV20-1 with TRBJ2-7; D unresolved. The V end lost 3 bases, the J end lost 3 bases, and 9 bases lay between the germline ends. The CDR3 contains 12 residues. The germline V gene encodes CDR1 DFQATT and CDR2 SNEGSKA (reference sequence). This CDR3 reads CSASPAGYEQYF. CDR3 nucleotide sequence: TGCAGTGCTAGCCCCGCCGGCTACGAGCAGTACTTC.

This clonotype was seen a few times. This chain joins TRBV2 and TRBJ1-2, with D maybe TRBD1 (5 bases). V was trimmed by 7 bases and J by 5 bases, leaving 11 bases between them. Germline V gene data show CDR1 as SNHLY and CDR2 as FYNNEI. The CDR3 has 12 residues. CDR3 sequence reads: CASTQGAYGYTF. CDR3 coding DNA: TGTGCCAGCACCCAGGGAGCATATGGCTACACCTTC.

J is TRBJ2-1 and V is TRBV9, with 8 bases matching TRBD2. The trim removed 3 bases at V and 14 bases at J, leaving 4 bases unmatched. Germline V gene data show CDR1 as SGDLS and CDR2 as YYNGEE. This CDR3 is 11 amino acids long. The CDR3 region is CASSGSGGEFF. DNA of the CDR3: TGTGCCAGCAGCGGGAGCGGGGGAGAGTTCTTC.

The CDR3 bases are TGTGCCAGCAGCCCTATTCCGGGACTCCAGAACTATGGCTACACCTTC. As protein: CASSPIPGLQNYGYTF. The V and J genes are TRBV4-2 and TRBJ1-2; D possibly corresponds to TRBD1 (5 bases). Looked up from germline, CDR1 is LGHNA and CDR2 is YNFKEQ. The CDR3 runs 16 residues. V was clipped by 4 bases and J by 2 bases, with 17 bases between them.

This clonotype occurred a few times. This rearrangement joins TRBV28 to TRBJ2-6; TRBD2 is a possible D gene (6 bases). Germline assignment: CDR1 MDHEN and CDR2 SYDVKM. This CDR3 contains 17 residues. Trimming removed 3 bases at V and 0 bases at J, with 12 bases between. In nucleotides, the CDR3 is TGTGCCAGCAGTTTGGGAGGCTTGATCTCTGGGGCCAACGTCCTGACTTTC. It translates to CASSLGGLISGANVLTF.

The rearrangement uses TRBV5-6 and TRBJ2-5; 9 positions agree with TRBD2. CDR1 is SGHDT and CDR2 is YYEEEE in the germline V gene. Trimming at V came to 5 bases and at J to 5 bases, leaving 7 bases not matched to a gene. The CDR3 covers 14 residues. The CDR3 is CASRDAGGPETQYF. The CDR3 DNA sequence: TGTGCCAGCAGGGACGCGGGGGGGCCCGAGACCCAGTACTTC.

This clonotype was seen at least ten times. The DNA of the CDR3 is TGTGCCAGCAGTTTGACAGGGGGGGATGAGACCCAGTACTTC. Protein product: CASSLTGGDETQYF. The rearrangement uses TRBV28 and TRBJ2-5; 9 bases align to TRBD1. The CDR3 has 14 amino acids. J gave up 5 bases and V 3 bases, and 4 bases lay outside the gene matches. Germline CDR1 is MDHEN and CDR2 is SYDVKM.

The rearrangement links TRBV4-1 to TRBJ2-5; 9 positions match TRBD1. The CDR3 length is 14 residues. Germline V lookup: CDR1 MGHRA, CDR2 YSYEKL. J lost 3 bases, V lost 4 bases, and 3 bases had no gene match. CDR3 loop: CASSRGTGKETQYF. CDR3 DNA sequence: TGCGCCAGCAGCCGAGGGACAGGGAAAGAGACCCAGTACTTC.